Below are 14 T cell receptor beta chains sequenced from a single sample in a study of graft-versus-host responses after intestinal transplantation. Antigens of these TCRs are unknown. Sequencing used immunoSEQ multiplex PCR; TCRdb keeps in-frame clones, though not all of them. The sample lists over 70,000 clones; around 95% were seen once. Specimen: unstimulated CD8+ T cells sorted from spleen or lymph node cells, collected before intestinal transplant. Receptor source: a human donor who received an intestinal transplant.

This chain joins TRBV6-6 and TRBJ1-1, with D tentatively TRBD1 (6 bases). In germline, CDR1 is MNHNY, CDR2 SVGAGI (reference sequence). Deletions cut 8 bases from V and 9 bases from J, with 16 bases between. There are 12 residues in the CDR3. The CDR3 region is CASGLGTNQAFF. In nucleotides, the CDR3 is TGTGCCAGCGGCTTAGGGACAAATCAAGCTTTCTTT.

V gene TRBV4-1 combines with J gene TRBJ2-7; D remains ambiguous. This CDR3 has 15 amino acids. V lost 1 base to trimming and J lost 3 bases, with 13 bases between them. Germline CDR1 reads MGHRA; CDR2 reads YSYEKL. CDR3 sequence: CASSQVGPGNYEQYF. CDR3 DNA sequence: TGCGCCAGCAGCCAAGTAGGGCCAGGAAACTACGAGCAGTACTTC.

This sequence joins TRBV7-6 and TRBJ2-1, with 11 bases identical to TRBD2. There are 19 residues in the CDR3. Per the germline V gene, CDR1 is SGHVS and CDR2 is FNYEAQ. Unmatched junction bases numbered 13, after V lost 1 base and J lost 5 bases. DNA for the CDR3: TGTGCCAGCAGCTTAGGAGAGGGTAGCGGGAGGGCCTTAAACAATGAGCAGTTCTTC. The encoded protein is CASSLGEGSGRALNNEQFF.

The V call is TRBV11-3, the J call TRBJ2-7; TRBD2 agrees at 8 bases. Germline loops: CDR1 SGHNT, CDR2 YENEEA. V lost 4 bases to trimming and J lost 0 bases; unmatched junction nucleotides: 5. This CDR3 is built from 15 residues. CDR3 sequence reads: CASSSTSAISYEQYF. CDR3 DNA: TGTGCCAGCAGCTCGACTAGCGCTATCTCCTACGAGCAGTACTTC.

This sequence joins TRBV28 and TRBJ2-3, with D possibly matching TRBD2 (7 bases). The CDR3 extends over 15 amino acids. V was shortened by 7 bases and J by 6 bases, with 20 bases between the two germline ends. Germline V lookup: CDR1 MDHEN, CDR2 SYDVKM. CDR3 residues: CASTGGGSGLDTQYF. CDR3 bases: TGTGCCAGCACGGGCGGGGGCTCTGGATTGGATACGCAGTATTTT.

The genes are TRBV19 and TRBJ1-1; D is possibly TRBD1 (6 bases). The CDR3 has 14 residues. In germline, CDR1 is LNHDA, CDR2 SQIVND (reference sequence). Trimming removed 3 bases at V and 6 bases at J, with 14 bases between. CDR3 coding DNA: TGTGCCAGTAGTATTTTGACAGGTCAACCTGAAGCTTTCTTT. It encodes CASSILTGQPEAFF.

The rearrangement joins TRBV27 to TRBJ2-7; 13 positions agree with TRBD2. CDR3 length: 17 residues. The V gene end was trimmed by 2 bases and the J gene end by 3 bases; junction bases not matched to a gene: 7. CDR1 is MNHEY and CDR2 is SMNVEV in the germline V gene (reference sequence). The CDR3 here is CASSLQPGLAGDYEQYF. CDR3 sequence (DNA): TGTGCCAGCAGTTTACAACCTGGACTAGCGGGAGACTACGAGCAGTACTTC.

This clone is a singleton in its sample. CDR3 residues: CASSQRGRTLSYEQYF. The CDR3 nucleotides are TGTGCCAGCAGCCAAAGAGGAAGGACGCTCTCCTACGAGCAGTACTTC. This chain connects TRBV14 to TRBJ2-7; D is undetermined. Trimming stripped 2 bases from V and 0 bases from J, with 14 bases between. The germline V gene has CDR1 SGHDN and CDR2 FVKESK. The CDR3 has 16 residues. Full variable domain (missing parts from reference TRBV14 and TRBJ2-7): EAGVTQFPSHSVIEKGQTVTLRCDPISGHDNLYWYRRVMGKEIKFLLHFVKESKQDESGMPNNRFLAERTGGTYSTLKVQPAELEDSGVYFCASSQRGRTLSYEQYFGPGTRLTVT.

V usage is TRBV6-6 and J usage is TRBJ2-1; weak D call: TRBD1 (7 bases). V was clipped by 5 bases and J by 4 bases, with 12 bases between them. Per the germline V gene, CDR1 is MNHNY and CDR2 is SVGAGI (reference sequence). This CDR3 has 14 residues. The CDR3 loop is CASSPGGTYNEQFF. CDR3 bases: TGTGCCAGCAGTCCAGGGGGGACTTACAATGAGCAGTTCTTC.

The CDR3 here is CASSQFPGPYSNQPQHF. In nucleotides, the CDR3 is TGCGCCAGCAGCCAATTTCCGGGTCCTTATAGCAATCAGCCCCAGCATTTT. V and J are TRBV4-1 and TRBJ1-5; no clear D gene. Trimming removed 2 bases at V and 0 bases at J, with 14 bases between. The CDR3 runs 17 residues. CDR1 is MGHRA and CDR2 is YSYEKL in the germline V gene.

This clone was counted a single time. The CDR3 DNA reads as TGTGCCAGCAATAGGGGGGAGGGAAGCACCGGGGAGCTGTTTTTT. Translated, it gives CASNRGEGSTGELFF. V gene TRBV6-5 combines with J gene TRBJ2-2, with D maybe TRBD2 (7 bases). V lost 7 bases to trimming and J lost 4 bases, with 16 bases between them. CDR3 length: 15 residues. CDR1 is MNHEY, CDR2 SVGAGI, per germline.

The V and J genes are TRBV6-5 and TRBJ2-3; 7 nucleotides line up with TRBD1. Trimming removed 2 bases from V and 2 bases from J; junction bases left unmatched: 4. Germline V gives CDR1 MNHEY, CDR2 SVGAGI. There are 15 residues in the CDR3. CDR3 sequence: CASSYATGFTDTQYF. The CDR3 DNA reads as TGTGCCAGCAGTTACGCGACAGGGTTCACAGATACGCAGTATTTT.

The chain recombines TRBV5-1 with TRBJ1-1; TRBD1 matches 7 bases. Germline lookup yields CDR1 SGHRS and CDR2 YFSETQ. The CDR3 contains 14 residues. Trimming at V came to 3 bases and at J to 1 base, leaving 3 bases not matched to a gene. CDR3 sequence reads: CASSSRQGNTEAFF. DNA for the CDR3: TGCGCCAGCAGCTCACGACAGGGGAACACTGAAGCTTTCTTT.

The DNA for the CDR3 is TGTGCCAGCAGCCCCTTGATTGGGGGGGCCAACGTCCTGACTTTC. Translated, it gives CASSPLIGGANVLTF. The rearrangement joins TRBV9 to TRBJ2-6; D is ambiguous. With 4 bases removed from V and 4 bases from J, the gap between germline ends came to 12 bases. CDR1 is SGDLS, CDR2 YYNGEE, per germline. The CDR3 runs 15 residues. The full variable domain, with the rest looked up from reference TRBV9 and TRBJ2-6, is DSGVTQTPKHLITATGQRVTLRCSPRSGDLSVYWYQQSLDQGLQFLIQYYNGEERAKGNILERFSAQQFPDLHSELNLSSLELGDSALYFCASSPLIGGANVLTFGAGSRLTVL.